This TCR beta chain stems from a study of cytomegalovirus exposure and HLA in healthy donors. Worth noting for this clone: The antigen is unknown.

Regarding the study as a whole: An ancestry cluster, one associated with Asian ancestry, reportedly showed fewer N-insertions than the approximately 720-donor mean in a later analysis. Sequencing likely generated an artifact that appeared as a cluster of highly shared sequence variants. Presence/absence analyses supposed approximately even sequencing depth among donors. A later analysis reported that several of the most significant clusters appeared to be linked to common viral pathogens, among them Epstein-Barr virus.

The CDR3 extends over 15 amino acids. Germline trimming cut 5 bases from V and 7 bases from J; bases unmatched to any gene: 6. Germline CDR1 and CDR2: MDHEN and SYDVKM. PCR was performed using 60 Vbeta and 13 Jbeta primers. TCRdb keeps only in-frame clones here, not all; method: immunoSEQ multiplex PCR. The table lists 150,000 to 180,000 clones, approximately 80% of them singletons, with around 5.6% in the top ten. The gene calls are TRBV28 and TRBJ2-2, with 11 bases identical to TRBD1. The sample comprised PBMCs. The receptor's source is a middle-aged woman in good health and CMV-seropositive. For the CDR3, the DNA is TGTGCCAGCAGTCCGGGGGACAGGGGGGGCGGGGAGCTGTTTTTT. Its protein product is CASSPGDRGGGELFF.